These 25 T cell receptor beta chains were sequenced from one sample in a study of blood T cell repertoires in COVID-19. Method: immunoSEQ multiplex PCR; TCRdb's copy keeps in-frame clones and lacks some. The sample holds over 350,000 clones; about 87% are singletons and the top ten take roughly a tenth. Sequenced: PBMCs or T cells enriched from blood (not recorded which). These receptors originate from a woman between 45 and 60 years old who had recovered from COVID-19.

This chain joins TRBV27 and TRBJ1-5; D is ambiguous. Per the germline V gene, CDR1 is MNHEY and CDR2 is SMNVEV (reference sequence). V was shortened by 6 bases and J by 8 bases, with 14 bases between the two germline ends. CDR3 length equals 13 residues. Here the CDR3 DNA reads TGTGCCAGCAGGCGTACTCCCGGGGAGCCCCAGCATTTT. Translation gives CASRRTPGEPQHF.

This chain joins TRBV18 and TRBJ1-6; perhaps TRBD1 as D (6 bases). The V gene lost 6 bases and the J gene lost 1 base, with 10 bases spanning the gap. Germline V lookup: CDR1 KGHSH, CDR2 LQKENI. The CDR3 is 15 amino acids. CDR3 coding DNA: TGTGCCAGCTCGGAAACAGGGTCCTATAATTCACCCCTCCACTTT. It is translated as CASSETGSYNSPLHF.

V and J are TRBV12-3 or TRBV12-4 and TRBJ1-2; TRBD1 agrees at 8 bases. V lost 8 bases and J lost 8; bases outside the gene matches: 10. The CDR3 totals 13 residues. CDR3 amino acids: CASVIDRGMGYTF. The CDR3 DNA follows: TGTGCCAGCGTCATAGACAGGGGTATGGGCTACACCTTC.

This rearrangement joins TRBV3-1 (or the pseudogene TRBV3-2) to TRBJ1-2; D may be TRBD1 (5 bases). This CDR3 spans 14 amino acids. CDR1 LGHDT and CDR2 YNNKEL come from the germline V gene (reference sequence). V gave up 4 bases and J gave up 4 bases, with 13 bases separating them. CDR3 in DNA: TGTGCCAGCAGCCGATTGGGGCTTGGCTATGGCTACACCTTC. As protein: CASSRLGLGYGYTF.

This chain uses TRBV7-8 with TRBJ2-7, with 10 bases matching TRBD1. Germline values: CDR1 SGHVS, CDR2 FQNEAQ. CDR3 size: 19 residues. With 0 bases clipped from V and 0 bases from J, the junction kept 11 bases outside the gene matches. As DNA, the CDR3 is TGTGCCAGCAGCTTAGCCCTCGGGACAGGGGACCCGATCTCCTACGAGCAGTACTTC. Amino acids: CASSLALGTGDPISYEQYF.

The chain has TRBV28 and TRBJ1-1; D perhaps matches TRBD1 (5 bases). The CDR3 runs to 13 residues. Trimming took 6 bases from V and 5 from J, leaving 13 bases between them. The V gene's germline CDR1 is MDHEN and CDR2 SYDVKM. The CDR3 sequence is CASREQGKTEAFF. In nucleotides, the CDR3 is TGTGCCAGCAGAGAGCAGGGAAAGACTGAAGCTTTCTTT.

There are many counts of this clone. The chain is built from TRBV3-1 (or the pseudogene TRBV3-2) and TRBJ2-7; tentatively, D is TRBD2 (6 bases). This CDR3 comprises 13 residues. Trimming pared 4 bases from V and 9 bases from J, leaving 16 bases between. Germline V gene lookup returns CDR1 LGHDT and CDR2 YNNKEL (reference sequence). The CDR3 loop reads CASSPGRSGVQYF. CDR3 sequence (DNA): TGTGCCAGCAGCCCGGGACGCTCGGGGGTGCAGTACTTC.

This sequence joins TRBV5-1 and TRBJ1-2; no reliable D call. The CDR3 has 14 amino acids. Trimming stripped 1 base from V and 2 bases from J, with 9 bases between. In germline, CDR1 is SGHRS, CDR2 YFSETQ. Written as DNA, the CDR3 is TGCGCCAGCAGCTTGTACACAGAAAACTATGGCTACACCTTC. This codes for CASSLYTENYGYTF.

This clone was detected only once. The V call is TRBV7-2, the J call TRBJ1-1; D remains ambiguous. This CDR3 is 15 amino acids long. The V end was cut by 5 bases, the J end by 4 bases, with 17 bases between. Per the germline V gene, CDR1 is SGHTA and CDR2 is FQGNSA. DNA of the CDR3: TGTGCCAGCAGCCTTTTTGACGGGAGGGCCACTGAAGCTTTCTTT. It specifies CASSLFDGRATEAFF.

The gene calls are TRBV3-1 (or the pseudogene TRBV3-2) and TRBJ1-1; 9 nucleotides line up with TRBD1. Per germline, CDR1 LGHDT and CDR2 YNNKEL (reference sequence). The CDR3 covers 14 residues. The trim removed 3 bases at V and 7 bases at J, leaving 6 bases unmatched. CDR3 coding DNA: TGTGCCAGCAGCCAGAACAGGGGGCGCGATGAAGCTTTCTTT. Protein product: CASSQNRGRDEAFF.

The genes are TRBV11-3 and TRBJ2-7; D is possibly TRBD2 (6 bases). Germline values: CDR1 SGHNT, CDR2 YENEEA. The CDR3 extends over 12 amino acids. V dropped 5 bases and J dropped 5 bases, with 10 bases sitting between them. CDR3 in amino acids: CASSMGGHEQYF. The CDR3 DNA follows: TGTGCCAGCAGCATGGGGGGACACGAGCAGTACTTC.

A note on this clone: Additional DNA sequences in this sample encode the identical CDR3. The chain employs TRBV18 and TRBJ2-7, with a possible D match to TRBD2 (6 bases). CDR3 length equals 14 residues. Trimming left V 0 bases short and J 3 bases short, with 9 bases between. Germline loops: CDR1 KGHSH, CDR2 LQKENI. CDR3 coding DNA: TGTGCCAGCTCACCACCGGCGGGGAACTACGAGCAGTACTTC. This sequence encodes CASSPPAGNYEQYF. Complete variable domain (other parts from reference TRBV18 and TRBJ2-7): NAGVMQNPRHLVRRRGQEARLRCSPMKGHSHVYWYRQLPEEGLKFMVYLQKENIIDESGMPKERFSAEFPKEGPSILRIQQVVRGDSAAYFCASSPPAGNYEQYFGPGTRLTVT.

This chain joins TRBV25-1 and TRBJ1-3; D is uncertain. The CDR3 loop spans 17 amino acids. Trimming stripped 3 bases from V and 3 bases from J, with 18 bases between. Germline values: CDR1 MGHDK, CDR2 SYGVNS. Written as DNA, the CDR3 is TGTGCCAGCAGTGACGCGGCCGCGGGTCAGAGTGGAAACACCATATATTTT. Translating gives CASSDAAAGQSGNTIYF.

V and J are TRBV18 and TRBJ1-2; 9 bases map to TRBD1. CDR1 is KGHSH, CDR2 LQKENI, per germline. Trimming took 4 bases from V and 7 from J; bases not matched to a gene: 7. The CDR3 is made up of 14 amino acids. The CDR3 region is CASSLNRGLSGYTF. In DNA form, the CDR3 reads TGTGCCAGCTCACTAAACAGGGGGCTGAGTGGCTACACCTTC. The variable domain in full, with the rest retrieved from reference TRBV18 and TRBJ1-2, is NAGVMQNPRHLVRRRGQEARLRCSPMKGHSHVYWYRQLPEEGLKFMVYLQKENIIDESGMPKERFSAEFPKEGPSILRIQQVVRGDSAAYFCASSLNRGLSGYTFGSGTRLTVV.

The chain joins TRBV25-1 to TRBJ1-2; D is unresolved. The CDR3 spans 14 residues. V was clipped by 3 bases and J by 6 bases, with 14 bases between them. Germline assignment: CDR1 MGHDK and CDR2 SYGVNS. CDR3: CASSETVAPNGYTF. The CDR3 DNA reads as TGTGCCAGCAGTGAGACTGTGGCTCCTAATGGCTACACCTTC.

The chain couples TRBV7-2 to TRBJ2-7, with D maybe TRBD2 (5 bases). Trimming pared 2 bases from V and 0 bases from J, leaving 14 bases between. This CDR3 has 16 amino acids. The V gene's germline CDR1 is SGHTA and CDR2 FQGNSA. CDR3: CASSLSGGLSSYEQYF. For the CDR3, the DNA is TGTGCCAGCAGCTTAAGTGGAGGACTCAGCTCCTACGAGCAGTACTTC.

The V and J genes are TRBV7-9 and TRBJ1-2; no definite D call. Germline V gives CDR1 SEHNR, CDR2 FQNEAQ (reference sequence). The CDR3 totals 13 residues. Trimming shortened V by 5 bases and J by 4 bases, and 11 bases separated the two germline ends. The CDR3 here is CASSKFGIYGYTF. The CDR3 bases are TGTGCCAGCAGCAAATTCGGGATCTATGGCTACACCTTC.

The V gene is TRBV6-4, the J gene TRBJ1-5; TRBD1 is a possible D gene (5 bases). Per the germline V gene, CDR1 is MRHNA and CDR2 is SNTAGT. The CDR3 extends over 14 amino acids. The V end lost 6 bases, the J end lost 3 bases, and 12 bases lay between the germline ends. The CDR3 DNA reads TGTGCCAGCAGATTTACAGGAGTCAATCAGCCCCAGCATTTT. Amino acids: CASRFTGVNQPQHF.

In its sample, this clone was seen a few times. V and J are TRBV5-1 and TRBJ1-1; D is perhaps TRBD1 (5 bases). The CDR3 totals 14 residues. Germline lookup yields CDR1 SGHRS and CDR2 YFSETQ. The germline V and J ends were trimmed by 5 bases and 1 base, with 12 bases remaining between them. The CDR3 DNA follows: TGCGCCAGCAGAGTCCTCGGGGGGAACACTGAAGCTTTCTTT. This encodes CASRVLGGNTEAFF.

The V and J genes are TRBV11-2 and TRBJ1-2; TRBD1 is a possible D gene (5 bases). The germline gives CDR1 SGHAT, CDR2 FQNNGV. CDR3 length: 11 residues. The V end was cut by 4 bases, the J end by 12 bases, with 12 bases between. The CDR3 here is CASSSGQRHTF. CDR3 sequence (DNA): TGTGCCAGCAGCTCCGGACAAAGACACACCTTC. Full variable domain (rest looked up from reference TRBV11-2 and TRBJ1-2): EAGVAQSPRYKIIEKRQSVAFWCNPISGHATLYWYQQILGQGPKLLIQFQNNGVVDDSQLPKDRFSAERLKGVDSTLKIQPAKLEDSAVYLCASSSGQRHTFGSGTRLTVV.

This clone showed up just once. The rearrangement links TRBV23-1 to TRBJ2-1; 8 positions match TRBD2. TRBV23-1 is an ORF for which the function is uncertain. CDR3 length equals 21 residues. With V trimmed by 8 bases and J by 9 bases, 33 bases remained unmatched. The CDR3 region has the DNA TGCGCCAGCCCTCCCCCTCCTTCGAGGGGCTCCTTTAATAGCGGGGATAGTGAGCAGTTCTTC. This gives the protein CASPPPPSRGSFNSGDSEQFF.

The rearrangement uses TRBV5-6 and TRBJ2-5, with D possibly matching TRBD1 (6 bases). The CDR3 has 17 residues. The germline V gene encodes CDR1 SGHDT and CDR2 YYEEEE. V lost 0 bases and J lost 2, with 17 bases in between. CDR3 DNA: TGTGCCAGCAGCTTGGGGGGGCCAGAGATTAAACAAGAGACCCAGTACTTC. It encodes CASSLGGPEIKQETQYF.

This chain links TRBV12-5 with TRBJ2-1, with TRBD1 as a possible D gene (5 bases). Germline loops: CDR1 LGHNT, CDR2 FRNRAP. This CDR3 has 14 residues. Between the trimmed V and J ends, which lost 5 bases and 4 bases, there was a span of 12 bases. The CDR3 loop is CASGQGTIYNEQFF. The CDR3 region has the DNA TGTGCTAGTGGTCAGGGCACCATTTACAATGAGCAGTTCTTC.

This sequence joins TRBV6-5 and TRBJ1-5, with TRBD1 matching over 7 bases. This CDR3 has 16 residues. V was pared by 1 base and J by 0 bases, with 3 bases of the junction left unmatched. In germline, CDR1 is MNHEY, CDR2 SVGAGI. The CDR3 nucleotides read TGTGCCAGCAGTTACTGGGGACAGCATAGCAATCAGCCCCAGCATTTT. It is translated as CASSYWGQHSNQPQHF.

The chain links TRBV9 to TRBJ1-6; 7 bases map to TRBD1. The J segment lost 9 bases and the V segment lost 4 bases, leaving 10 bases of the junction unmatched. CDR3 length: 15 residues. Germline-derived CDR1 and CDR2 are SGDLS and YYNGEE. The chain's CDR3 is CASSPGDSISSPLHF. The CDR3 DNA is TGTGCCAGCAGCCCCGGGGACAGTATCTCTTCACCCCTCCACTTT.